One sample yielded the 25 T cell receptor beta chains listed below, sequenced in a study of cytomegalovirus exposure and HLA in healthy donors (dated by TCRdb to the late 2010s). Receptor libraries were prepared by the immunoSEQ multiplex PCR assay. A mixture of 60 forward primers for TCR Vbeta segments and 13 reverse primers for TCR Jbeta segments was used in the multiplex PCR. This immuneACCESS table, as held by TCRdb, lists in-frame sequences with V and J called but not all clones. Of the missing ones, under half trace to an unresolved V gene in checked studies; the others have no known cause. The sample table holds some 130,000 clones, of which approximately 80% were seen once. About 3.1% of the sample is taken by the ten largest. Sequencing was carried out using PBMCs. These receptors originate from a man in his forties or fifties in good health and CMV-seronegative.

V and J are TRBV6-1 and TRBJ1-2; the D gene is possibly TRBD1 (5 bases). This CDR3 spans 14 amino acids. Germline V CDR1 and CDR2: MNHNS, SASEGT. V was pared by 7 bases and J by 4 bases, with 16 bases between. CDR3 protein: CASTLYAGGYGYTF. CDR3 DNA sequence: TGTGCCAGCACCCTTTACGCGGGGGGCTATGGCTACACCTTC.

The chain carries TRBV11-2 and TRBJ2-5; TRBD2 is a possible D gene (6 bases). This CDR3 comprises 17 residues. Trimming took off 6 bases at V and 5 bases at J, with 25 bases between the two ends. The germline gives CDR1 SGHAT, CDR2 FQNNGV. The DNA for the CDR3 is TGTGCCAGCAGTTCTGGAGGGTGGGGTAAGGTATCGGAGACCCAGTACTTC. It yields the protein CASSSGGWGKVSETQYF.

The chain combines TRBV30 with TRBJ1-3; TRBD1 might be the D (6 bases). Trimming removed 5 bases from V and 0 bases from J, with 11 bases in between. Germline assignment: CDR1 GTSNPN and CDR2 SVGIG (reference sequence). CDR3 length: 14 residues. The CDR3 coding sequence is TGTGCCTGGTTACAGGGCCCCTCTGGAAACACCATATATTTT. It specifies CAWLQGPSGNTIYF.

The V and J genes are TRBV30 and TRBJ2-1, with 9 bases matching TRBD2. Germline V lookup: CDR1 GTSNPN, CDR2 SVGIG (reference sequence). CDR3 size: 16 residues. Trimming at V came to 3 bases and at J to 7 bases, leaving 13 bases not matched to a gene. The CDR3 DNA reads TGTGCCTGGAGGGGCGTCATGGGCGGGAGGGGGAATGAGCAGTTCTTC. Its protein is CAWRGVMGGRGNEQFF. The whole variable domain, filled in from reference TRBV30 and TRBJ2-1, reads SQTIHQWPATLVQPVGSPLSLECTVEGTSNPNLYWYRQAAGRGLQLLFYSVGIGQISSEVPQNLSASRPQDRQFILSSKKLLLSDSGFYLCAWRGVMGGRGNEQFFGPGTRLTVL.

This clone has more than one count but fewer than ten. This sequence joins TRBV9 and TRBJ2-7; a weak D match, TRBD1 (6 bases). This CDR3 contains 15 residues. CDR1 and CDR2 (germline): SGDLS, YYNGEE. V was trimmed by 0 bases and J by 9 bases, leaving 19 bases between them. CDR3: CASSVGDRPPTGQYF. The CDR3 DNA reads TGTGCCAGCAGCGTAGGTGACAGGCCCCCTACGGGGCAGTACTTC.

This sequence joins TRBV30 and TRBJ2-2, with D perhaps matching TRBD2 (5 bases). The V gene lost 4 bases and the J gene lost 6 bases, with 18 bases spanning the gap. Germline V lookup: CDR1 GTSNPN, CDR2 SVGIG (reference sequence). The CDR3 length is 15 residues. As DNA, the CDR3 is TGTGCCTGGACGGCGAGAGGGAGTAGAGCCGGGGAGCTGTTTTTT. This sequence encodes CAWTARGSRAGELFF. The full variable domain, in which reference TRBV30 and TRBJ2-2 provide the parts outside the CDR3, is SQTIHQWPATLVQPVGSPLSLECTVEGTSNPNLYWYRQAAGRGLQLLFYSVGIGQISSEVPQNLSASRPQDRQFILSSKKLLLSDSGFYLCAWTARGSRAGELFFGEGSRLTVL.

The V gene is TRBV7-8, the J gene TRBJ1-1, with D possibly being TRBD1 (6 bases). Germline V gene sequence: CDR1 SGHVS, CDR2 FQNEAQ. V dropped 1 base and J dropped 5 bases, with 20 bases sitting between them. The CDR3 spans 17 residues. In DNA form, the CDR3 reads TGTGCCAGCAGCTTAGGGCTATTTTTGGGGGCGAGAACTGAAGCTTTCTTT. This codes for CASSLGLFLGARTEAFF.

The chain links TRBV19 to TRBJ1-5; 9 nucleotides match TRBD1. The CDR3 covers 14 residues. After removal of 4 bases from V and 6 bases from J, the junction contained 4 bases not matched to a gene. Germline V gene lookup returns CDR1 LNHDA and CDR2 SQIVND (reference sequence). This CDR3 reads CASSTTGGVQPQHF. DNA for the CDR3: TGTGCCAGTAGTACCACAGGGGGCGTTCAGCCCCAGCATTTT.

The CDR3 sequence: CASNSPGGSNQPQHF. The CDR3, as DNA: TGTGCCAGTAACTCCCCAGGGGGTAGCAATCAGCCCCAGCATTTT. The rearrangement uses TRBV19 and TRBJ1-5; 7 nucleotides align to TRBD1. CDR1 is LNHDA, CDR2 SQIVND, per germline (reference sequence). The CDR3 consists of 15 residues. The ends lost 7 bases at V and 0 bases at J; junction bases unmatched: 6.

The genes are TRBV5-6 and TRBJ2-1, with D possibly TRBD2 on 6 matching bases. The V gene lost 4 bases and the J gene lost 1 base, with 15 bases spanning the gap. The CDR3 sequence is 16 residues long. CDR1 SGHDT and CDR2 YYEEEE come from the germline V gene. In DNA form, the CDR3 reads TGTGCCAGCAGCGGAGGGGACCGGCGATCCTACAATGAGCAGTTCTTC. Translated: CASSGGDRRSYNEQFF.

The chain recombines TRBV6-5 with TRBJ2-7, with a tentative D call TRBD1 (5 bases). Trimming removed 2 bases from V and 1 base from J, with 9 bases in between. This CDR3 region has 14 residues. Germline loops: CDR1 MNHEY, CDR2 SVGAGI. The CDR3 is CASSYGRGSYEQYF. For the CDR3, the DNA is TGTGCCAGCAGTTACGGTAGGGGTTCCTACGAGCAGTACTTC.

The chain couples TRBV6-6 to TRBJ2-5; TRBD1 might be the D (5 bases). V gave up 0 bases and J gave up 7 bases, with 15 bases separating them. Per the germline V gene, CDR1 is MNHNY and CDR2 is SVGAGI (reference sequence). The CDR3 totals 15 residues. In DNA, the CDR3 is TGTGCCAGCAGTTACTCATTGGCGCAGGGTGGGACCCAGTACTTC. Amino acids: CASSYSLAQGGTQYF.

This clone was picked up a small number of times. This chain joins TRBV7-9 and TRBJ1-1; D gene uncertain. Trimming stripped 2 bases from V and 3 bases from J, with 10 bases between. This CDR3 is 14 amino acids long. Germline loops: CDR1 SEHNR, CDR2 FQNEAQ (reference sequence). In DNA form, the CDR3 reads TGTGCCAGCAGCTTAAGTCCTCAGGACACTGAAGCTTTCTTT. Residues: CASSLSPQDTEAFF.

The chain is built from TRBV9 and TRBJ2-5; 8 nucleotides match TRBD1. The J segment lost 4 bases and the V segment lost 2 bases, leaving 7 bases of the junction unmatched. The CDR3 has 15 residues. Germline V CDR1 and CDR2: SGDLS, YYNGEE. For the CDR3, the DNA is TGTGCCAGCAGCGTTAGACCAGGACAGGGAGAGACCCAGTACTTC. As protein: CASSVRPGQGETQYF.

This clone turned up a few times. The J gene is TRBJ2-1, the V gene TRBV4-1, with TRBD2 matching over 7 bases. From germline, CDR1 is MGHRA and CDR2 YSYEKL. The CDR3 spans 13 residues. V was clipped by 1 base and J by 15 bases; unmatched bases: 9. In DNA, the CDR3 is TGCGCCAGCAGCCAAGGTCTGGCGGGAGAGGGGTTCTTC. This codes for CASSQGLAGEGFF.

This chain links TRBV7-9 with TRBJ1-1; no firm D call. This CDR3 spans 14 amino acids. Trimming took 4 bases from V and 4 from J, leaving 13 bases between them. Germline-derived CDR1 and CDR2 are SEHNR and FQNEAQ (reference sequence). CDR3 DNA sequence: TGTGCCAGCAGCTCCCGAGGTCCGTTCACTGAAGCTTTCTTT. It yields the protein CASSSRGPFTEAFF.

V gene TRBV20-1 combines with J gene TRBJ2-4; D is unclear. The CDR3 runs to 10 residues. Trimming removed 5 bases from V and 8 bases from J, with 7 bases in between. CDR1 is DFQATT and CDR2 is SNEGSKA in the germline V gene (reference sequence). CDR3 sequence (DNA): TGCAGTGCTCCACTTGACATTCAGTACTTC. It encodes CSAPLDIQYF.

This CDR3 reads CASSLAGVTDTQYF. The CDR3 coding sequence is TGTGCCAGCAGTCTTGCAGGGGTCACAGATACGCAGTATTTT. The V and J genes are TRBV28 and TRBJ2-3, with a weak D call TRBD1 (6 bases). The germline V and J ends were trimmed by 5 bases and 2 bases, with 11 bases remaining between them. Germline CDR1 MDHEN, CDR2 SYDVKM. CDR3 length equals 14 residues.

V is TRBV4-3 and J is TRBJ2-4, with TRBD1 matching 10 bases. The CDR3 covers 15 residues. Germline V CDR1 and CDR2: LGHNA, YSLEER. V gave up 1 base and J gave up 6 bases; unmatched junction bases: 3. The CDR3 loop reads CASSQGTGGLNIQYF. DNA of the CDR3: TGCGCCAGCAGCCAAGGGACAGGGGGATTAAACATTCAGTACTTC.

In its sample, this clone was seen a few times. The chain's CDR3 is CASSLEQGVNTEAFF. CDR3 coding DNA: TGTGCCAGCAGTTTAGAACAGGGGGTGAACACTGAAGCTTTCTTT. V is TRBV28 and J is TRBJ1-1; 8 bases are shared with TRBD1. Germline V gives CDR1 MDHEN, CDR2 SYDVKM. The CDR3 loop spans 15 amino acids. After removal of 2 bases from V and 0 bases from J, the junction contained 2 bases not matched to a gene.

CDR3: CASSSPDRGLTEAFF. The CDR3 DNA reads TGTGCCAGCAGCTCTCCTGACAGGGGCCTTACTGAAGCTTTCTTT. The chain couples TRBV7-9 to TRBJ1-1, with 8 bases identical to TRBD1. The CDR3 has 15 amino acids. The V gene end was trimmed by 4 bases and the J gene end by 5 bases; junction bases not matched to a gene: 9. In germline, CDR1 is SEHNR, CDR2 FQNEAQ (reference sequence).

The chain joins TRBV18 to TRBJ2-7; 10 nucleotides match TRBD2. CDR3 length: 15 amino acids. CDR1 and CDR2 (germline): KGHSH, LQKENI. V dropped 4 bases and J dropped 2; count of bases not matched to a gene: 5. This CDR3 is CASSQSGTSAYEQYF. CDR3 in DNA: TGTGCCAGCTCACAATCCGGGACTAGCGCCTACGAGCAGTACTTC.

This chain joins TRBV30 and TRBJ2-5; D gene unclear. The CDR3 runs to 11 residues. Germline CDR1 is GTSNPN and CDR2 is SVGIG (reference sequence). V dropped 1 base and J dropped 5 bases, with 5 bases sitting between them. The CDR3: CAWSARETQYF. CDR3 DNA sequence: TGTGCCTGGAGTGCTCGGGAGACCCAGTACTTC.

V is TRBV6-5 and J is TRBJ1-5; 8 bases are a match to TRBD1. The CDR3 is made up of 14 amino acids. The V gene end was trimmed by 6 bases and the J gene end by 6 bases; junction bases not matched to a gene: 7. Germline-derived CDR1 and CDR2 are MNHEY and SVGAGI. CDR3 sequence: CASRKGQGRQPQHF. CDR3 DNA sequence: TGTGCCAGCAGAAAAGGACAGGGACGTCAGCCCCAGCATTTT.

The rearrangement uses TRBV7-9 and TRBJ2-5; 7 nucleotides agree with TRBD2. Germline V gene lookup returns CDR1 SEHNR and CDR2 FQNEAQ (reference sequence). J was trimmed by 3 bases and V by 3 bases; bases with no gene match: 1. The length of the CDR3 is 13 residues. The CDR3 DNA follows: TGTGCCAGCAGCTTGGGAGGGGAAGAGACCCAGTACTTC. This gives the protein CASSLGGEETQYF.